The entry that follows covers one TCR beta chain sequence. The antigen is unknown. The CDR3 runs 15 residues. The germline gives CDR1 SGHDN, CDR2 FVKESK. The V segment lost 1 base and the J segment 15 bases; nucleotides outside the gene matches: 11. The data belong to a study of T cell repertoires in cytomegalovirus infection. As for the study in general: The public TCR beta signatures pointed to both CMV infection and matching HLA type.

Using its own MiXCR run on the reads, TCRdb lists one record per CDR3 protein. This table has 900,000 to 950,000 distinct CDR3 sequences, roughly 31% appearing once. The TCR originated in a human donor in good health (CMV status not recorded). Some clones in this sample may be carry-over from other donors' samples. Sequencing was performed on cultured CD8+ T cells from PBMCs, taken from culture after CMV antigen stimulation. The chain employs TRBV14 and TRBJ2-1; 11 nucleotides line up with TRBD2. The CDR3 is CASSQAMGLADFLFF. CDR3 in DNA: TGTGCCAGCAGCCAAGCGATGGGACTAGCGGACTTTTTGTTCTTC.